This T cell receptor (beta chain) was identified during a study of CD8 T cells in ankylosing spondylitis. General observations from the study: The authors found the disease-linked clones to be CD8+ and relatively rare in peripheral blood. Typical of ankylosing spondylitis blood, it appeared, was a TCR beta motif of seven to nine highly homologous variants.

V was shortened by 3 bases and J by 3 bases, with 9 bases between the two germline ends. The CDR3 totals 13 residues. The germline gives CDR1 SEHNR, CDR2 FQNEAQ (reference sequence). The TCR beta libraries were generated through quantitative 5'-RACE incorporating molecular barcodes. From the 5' RACE reads, TCRdb called clonotypes with MiXCR, one entry per CDR3 protein. The sample yields some 330,000 distinct CDR3 sequences, 6.5% to 10% seen once. A word on this clonotype: What it binds is unknown.

The receptor's source is a male donor with ankylosing spondylitis. This chain links TRBV7-9 with TRBJ2-7; D may be TRBD1 (5 bases). The source material was blood, either unsorted or a sorted T cell fraction (not recorded which). The CDR3 sequence is CASSLTADYEQYF. CDR3 coding DNA: TGTGCCAGCAGCTTGACAGCTGACTACGAGCAGTACTTC.